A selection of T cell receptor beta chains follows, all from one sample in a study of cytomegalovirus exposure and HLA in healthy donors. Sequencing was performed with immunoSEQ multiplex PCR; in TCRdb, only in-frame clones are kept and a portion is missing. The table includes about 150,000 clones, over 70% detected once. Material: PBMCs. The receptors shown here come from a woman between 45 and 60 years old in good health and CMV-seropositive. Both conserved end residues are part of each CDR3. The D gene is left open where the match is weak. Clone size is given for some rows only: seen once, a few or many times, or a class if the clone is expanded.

CDR3 DNA: TGTGCCAGCAGCCAGTTAGGGGGAGCCCCTTACAACACCGGGGAGCTGTTTTTT
CDR3 protein: CASSQLGGAPYNTGELFF
CDR3 length: 18
clone size: -
J gene: TRBJ2-2
D gene: -
V gene: TRBV21-1

CDR3 DNA: TGTGCCATCAGGCATAGCGGGAGCGGGGGCGAGCAGTACTTC
CDR3 protein: CAIRHSGSGGEQYF
CDR3 length: 14
clone size: -
J gene: TRBJ2-7
D gene: TRBD2
V gene: TRBV10-3

CDR3 DNA: TGTGCCAGCAGTCCGGGGACTCTCAGGTACAATTCACCCCTCCACTTT
CDR3 protein: CASSPGTLRYNSPLHF
CDR3 length: 16
clone size: -
J gene: TRBJ1-6
D gene: -
V gene: TRBV27

CDR3 DNA: TGTGCCAGCAGCTTAGGACTTTCAGCTTTCTTT
CDR3 protein: CASSLGLSAFF
CDR3 length: 11
clone size: -
J gene: TRBJ1-1
D gene: -
V gene: TRBV11-1

CDR3 DNA: TGTGCCAGCTCACCGGACTCACCAGGGGAGCTGTTTTTT
CDR3 protein: CASSPDSPGELFF
CDR3 length: 13
clone size: -
J gene: TRBJ2-2
D gene: -
V gene: TRBV18

CDR3 DNA: TGCGCCAGCAGCTTGGCCGGGAGTAGGTACAATGAGCAGTTCTTC
CDR3 protein: CASSLAGSRYNEQFF
CDR3 length: 15
clone size: -
J gene: TRBJ2-1
D gene: -
V gene: TRBV5-1

CDR3 DNA: TGTGCTAGCAGCTTAGTAGGAGGTGGCGATGGGGCCCAGTACTTC
CDR3 protein: CASSLVGGGDGAQYF
CDR3 length: 15
clone size: few
J gene: TRBJ2-5
D gene: -
V gene: TRBV7-7

CDR3 DNA: TGCAGCGTTGATCTGCCAGGGGCCACAGATACGCAGTATTTT
CDR3 protein: CSVDLPGATDTQYF
CDR3 length: 14
clone size: -
J gene: TRBJ2-3
D gene: -
V gene: TRBV29-1

CDR3 DNA: TGTGCCAGCAGCCGGGGGACAGACCCGAGCTCCTACGAGCAGTACTTC
CDR3 protein: CASSRGTDPSSYEQYF
CDR3 length: 16
clone size: -
J gene: TRBJ2-7
D gene: -
V gene: TRBV5-8

CDR3 DNA: TGTGCCAGCAGCTTAGCTGAGCTGGGAGGCTCTGGGGCCAACGTCCTGACTTTC
CDR3 protein: CASSLAELGGSGANVLTF
CDR3 length: 18
clone size: -
J gene: TRBJ2-6
D gene: -
V gene: TRBV7-8

CDR3 DNA: TGTGCCAGCAGCATTGAGCGGGGGCTCGAGCAGTACTTC
CDR3 protein: CASSIERGLEQYF
CDR3 length: 13
clone size: -
J gene: TRBJ2-7
D gene: TRBD2
V gene: TRBV5-6

CDR3 DNA: TGTGCCAGCACCCCAGGGGCAGGGTTCAACACTGAAGCTTTCTTT
CDR3 protein: CASTPGAGFNTEAFF
CDR3 length: 15
clone size: -
J gene: TRBJ1-1
D gene: -
V gene: TRBV27

CDR3 DNA: TGTGCCAGCAGTTCTTACGGGGGAAGAAACTATGGCTACACCTTC
CDR3 protein: CASSSYGGRNYGYTF
CDR3 length: 15
clone size: -
J gene: TRBJ1-2
D gene: -
V gene: TRBV28

CDR3 DNA: TGCGCCAGCAGCCAATTGTGGGGGGGAGGCTCTGGGGCCAACGTCCTGACTTTC
CDR3 protein: CASSQLWGGGSGANVLTF
CDR3 length: 18
clone size: -
J gene: TRBJ2-6
D gene: TRBD2
V gene: TRBV4-3

CDR3 DNA: TGTGCCAGCAGCTTGGGGGGCGGGGGGCAATCGTCCTACGAGCAGTACTTC
CDR3 protein: CASSLGGGGQSSYEQYF
CDR3 length: 17
clone size: -
J gene: TRBJ2-7
D gene: TRBD2
V gene: TRBV5-6

CDR3 DNA: TGTGCCAGCAGCCAAGAAACAACGGGAGCTTATGGCTACACCTTC
CDR3 protein: CASSQETTGAYGYTF
CDR3 length: 15
clone size: few
J gene: TRBJ1-2
D gene: -
V gene: TRBV4-2

CDR3 DNA: TGTGCCAGCTCCGGCGCGGGACAGGGGCAGAACGAGCAGTACTTC
CDR3 protein: CASSGAGQGQNEQYF
CDR3 length: 15
clone size: -
J gene: TRBJ2-7
D gene: TRBD1
V gene: TRBV6-1

CDR3 DNA: TGTGCCAGCAGCTCGACAGAGAACAGTCAGTACTTC
CDR3 protein: CASSSTENSQYF
CDR3 length: 12
clone size: -
J gene: TRBJ2-4
D gene: -
V gene: TRBV7-9

CDR3 DNA: TGTGCCAGCAGCTTGAAATCTGTTGGAGGATGGGAGACAGATACGCAGTATTTT
CDR3 protein: CASSLKSVGGWETDTQYF
CDR3 length: 18
clone size: few
J gene: TRBJ2-3
D gene: -
V gene: TRBV5-6

CDR3 DNA: TGTGCCAGCAGTTACGAGCTTTCGGGGGGGGGAGCTTTCTTT
CDR3 protein: CASSYELSGGGAFF
CDR3 length: 14
clone size: -
J gene: TRBJ1-1
D gene: -
V gene: TRBV6-5

CDR3 DNA: TGTGCCAGCTCACTCAGGGCTGATGAAAAACTGTTTTTT
CDR3 protein: CASSLRADEKLFF
CDR3 length: 13
clone size: -
J gene: TRBJ1-4
D gene: -
V gene: TRBV18

CDR3 DNA: TGTGCCAGCAGTGGACGAGACAGGGACTATGGCTACACCTTC
CDR3 protein: CASSGRDRDYGYTF
CDR3 length: 14
clone size: -
J gene: TRBJ1-2
D gene: TRBD1
V gene: TRBV25-1

CDR3 DNA: TGCGCCAGCAGCTTGGCAGCAGGACAGAGCTCCTACGAGCAGTACTTC
CDR3 protein: CASSLAAGQSSYEQYF
CDR3 length: 16
clone size: -
J gene: TRBJ2-7
D gene: -
V gene: TRBV5-1

CDR3 DNA: TGTGCCGCGGGAGCCTGGAACTACGAGCAGTACTTC
CDR3 protein: CAAGAWNYEQYF
CDR3 length: 12
clone size: few
J gene: TRBJ2-7
D gene: TRBD2
V gene: TRBV6-1

CDR3 DNA: TGCGCCAGCAGCTTGGCCGGACTAGCGGGGGGGCCTAGGAATGAGCAGTTCTTC
CDR3 protein: CASSLAGLAGGPRNEQFF
CDR3 length: 18
clone size: -
J gene: TRBJ2-1
D gene: TRBD2
V gene: TRBV5-1

CDR3 DNA: TGTGCCACCAGTACCGACAGGGGCGGTTTCTATGGCTACACCTTC
CDR3 protein: CATSTDRGGFYGYTF
CDR3 length: 15
clone size: -
J gene: TRBJ1-2
D gene: TRBD1
V gene: TRBV15

CDR3 DNA: TGTGCCAGCAGTGACCCAGGGCTGGCCACTGAAGCTTTCTTT
CDR3 protein: CASSDPGLATEAFF
CDR3 length: 14
clone size: -
J gene: TRBJ1-1
D gene: -
V gene: TRBV6-1

CDR3 DNA: TGTGCCAGTACCGGGACTGCAACTAATGAAAAACTGTTTTTT
CDR3 protein: CASTGTATNEKLFF
CDR3 length: 14
clone size: -
J gene: TRBJ1-4
D gene: -
V gene: TRBV19

CDR3 DNA: TGTGCCAGCAGCCAAGAAAGTGTTGTCGCGGGAGGGTCGGAGCAGTTCTTC
CDR3 protein: CASSQESVVAGGSEQFF
CDR3 length: 17
clone size: once
J gene: TRBJ2-1
D gene: TRBD2
V gene: TRBV4-2

CDR3 DNA: TGTGCCATCAGTACCGGGACAGATAATGAAAAACTGTTTTTT
CDR3 protein: CAISTGTDNEKLFF
CDR3 length: 14
clone size: -
J gene: TRBJ1-4
D gene: TRBD1
V gene: TRBV10-3

CDR3 DNA: TGTGCCAGCAGCTCCTTCGTAGGGAGGAACACCGGGGAGCTGTTTTTT
CDR3 protein: CASSSFVGRNTGELFF
CDR3 length: 16
clone size: once
J gene: TRBJ2-2
D gene: -
V gene: TRBV7-2

CDR3 DNA: TGTGCCTGGAGTCCCTCCACAGATACGCAGTATTTT
CDR3 protein: CAWSPSTDTQYF
CDR3 length: 12
clone size: -
J gene: TRBJ2-3
D gene: -
V gene: TRBV30

CDR3 DNA: TGCGCCAGCAGCTCCGGGACTAGCCCTAGATATGGCTACACCTTC
CDR3 protein: CASSSGTSPRYGYTF
CDR3 length: 15
clone size: -
J gene: TRBJ1-2
D gene: -
V gene: TRBV5-1

CDR3 DNA: TGTGCCAGCAGACAGATGTCCGGGACAGTCTCCTACGAGCAGTACTTC
CDR3 protein: CASRQMSGTVSYEQYF
CDR3 length: 16
clone size: once
J gene: TRBJ2-7
D gene: TRBD1
V gene: TRBV2

CDR3 DNA: TGTGCCAGCAGCCCAGGACTAGATTTCCCCTCCTACAATGAGCAGTTCTTC
CDR3 protein: CASSPGLDFPSYNEQFF
CDR3 length: 17
clone size: -
J gene: TRBJ2-1
D gene: TRBD2
V gene: TRBV11-2

CDR3 DNA: TGTGCCAGCAGACATGGACAGAGCTACACTGAAGCTTTCTTT
CDR3 protein: CASRHGQSYTEAFF
CDR3 length: 14
clone size: -
J gene: TRBJ1-1
D gene: -
V gene: TRBV6-1

CDR3 DNA: TGTGCCAGCAGCTTAGCGACAGCAATGAACACTGAAGCTTTCTTT
CDR3 protein: CASSLATAMNTEAFF
CDR3 length: 15
clone size: once
J gene: TRBJ1-1
D gene: -
V gene: TRBV7-9